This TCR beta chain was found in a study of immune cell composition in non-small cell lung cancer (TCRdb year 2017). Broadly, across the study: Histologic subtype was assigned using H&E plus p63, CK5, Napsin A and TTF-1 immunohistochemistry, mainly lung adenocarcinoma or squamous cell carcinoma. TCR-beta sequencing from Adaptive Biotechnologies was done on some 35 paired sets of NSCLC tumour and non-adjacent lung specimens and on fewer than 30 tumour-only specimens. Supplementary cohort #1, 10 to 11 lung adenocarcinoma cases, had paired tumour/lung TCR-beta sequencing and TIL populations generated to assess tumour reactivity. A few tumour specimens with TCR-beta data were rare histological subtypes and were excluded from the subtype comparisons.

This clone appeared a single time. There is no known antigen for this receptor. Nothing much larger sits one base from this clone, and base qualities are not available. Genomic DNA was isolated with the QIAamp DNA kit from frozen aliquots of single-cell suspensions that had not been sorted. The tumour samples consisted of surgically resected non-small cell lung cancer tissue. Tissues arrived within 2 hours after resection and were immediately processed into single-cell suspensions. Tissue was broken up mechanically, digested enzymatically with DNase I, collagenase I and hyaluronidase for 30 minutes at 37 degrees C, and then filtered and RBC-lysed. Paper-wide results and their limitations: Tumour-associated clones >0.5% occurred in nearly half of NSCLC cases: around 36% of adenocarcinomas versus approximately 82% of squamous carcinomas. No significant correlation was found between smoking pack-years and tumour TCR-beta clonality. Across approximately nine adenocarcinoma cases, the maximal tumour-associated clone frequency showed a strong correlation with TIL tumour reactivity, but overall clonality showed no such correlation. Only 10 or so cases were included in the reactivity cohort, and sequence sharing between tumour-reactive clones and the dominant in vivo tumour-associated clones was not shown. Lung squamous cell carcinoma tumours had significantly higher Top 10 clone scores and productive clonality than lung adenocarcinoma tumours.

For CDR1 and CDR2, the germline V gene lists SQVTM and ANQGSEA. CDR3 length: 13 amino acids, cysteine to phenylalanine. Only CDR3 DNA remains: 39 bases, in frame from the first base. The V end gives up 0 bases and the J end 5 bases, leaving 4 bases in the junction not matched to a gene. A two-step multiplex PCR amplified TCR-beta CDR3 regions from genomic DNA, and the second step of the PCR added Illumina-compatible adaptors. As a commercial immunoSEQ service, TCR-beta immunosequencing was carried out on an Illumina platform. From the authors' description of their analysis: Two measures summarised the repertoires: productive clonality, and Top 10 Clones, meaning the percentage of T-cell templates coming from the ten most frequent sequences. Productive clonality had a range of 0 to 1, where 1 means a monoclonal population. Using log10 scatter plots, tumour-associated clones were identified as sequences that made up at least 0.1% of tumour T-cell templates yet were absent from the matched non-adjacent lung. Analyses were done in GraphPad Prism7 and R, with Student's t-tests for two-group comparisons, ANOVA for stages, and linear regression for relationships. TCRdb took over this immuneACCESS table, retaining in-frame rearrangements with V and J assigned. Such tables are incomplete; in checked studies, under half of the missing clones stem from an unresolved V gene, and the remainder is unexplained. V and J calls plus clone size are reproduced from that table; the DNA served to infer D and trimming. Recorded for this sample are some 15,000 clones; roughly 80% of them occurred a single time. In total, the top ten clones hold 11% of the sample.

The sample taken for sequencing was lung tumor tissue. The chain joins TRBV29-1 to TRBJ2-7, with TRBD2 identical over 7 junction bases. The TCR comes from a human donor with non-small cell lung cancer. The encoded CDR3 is CSVEEGGSNEQYF. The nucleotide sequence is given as TGCAGCGTTGAAGAAGGCGGGAGCAACGAGCAGTACTTC.